This T cell receptor (beta chain) was found in a study of TIL therapy for anti-PD-1-resistant metastatic lung cancer. Study in general: Progressing patients received lymphodepletion, expanded TIL infusion and IL-2. Tumors carried a median 1.5 non-synonymous mutations per megabase. Tumors had a median PD-L1 proportion score of around 6%.

The time point was: pre-treatment sample, taken before nivolumab and TIL therapy. The libraries were made with immunoSEQ v3. Clones were read by immunoSEQ multiplex PCR, and TCRdb kept only the in-frame ones, dropping some. The data hold more than 50,000 clones, with 80% to 90% observed a single time. The CDR3 is 17 residues long. Looked up from germline, CDR1 is MNHEY and CDR2 is SMNVEV (reference sequence). The V end was cut by 6 bases, the J end by 0 bases, with 17 bases between. The chain is built from TRBV27 and TRBJ1-4; unclear D gene. The receptor was derived from a person aged 25 to 79 with non-small cell lung cancer. The sequenced sample was blood, obtained at baseline. The CDR3 reads CASRRRTPETTNEKLFF. In nucleotides, the CDR3 is TGTGCCAGCAGGCGAAGGACCCCGGAAACAACTAATGAAAAACTGTTTTTT.